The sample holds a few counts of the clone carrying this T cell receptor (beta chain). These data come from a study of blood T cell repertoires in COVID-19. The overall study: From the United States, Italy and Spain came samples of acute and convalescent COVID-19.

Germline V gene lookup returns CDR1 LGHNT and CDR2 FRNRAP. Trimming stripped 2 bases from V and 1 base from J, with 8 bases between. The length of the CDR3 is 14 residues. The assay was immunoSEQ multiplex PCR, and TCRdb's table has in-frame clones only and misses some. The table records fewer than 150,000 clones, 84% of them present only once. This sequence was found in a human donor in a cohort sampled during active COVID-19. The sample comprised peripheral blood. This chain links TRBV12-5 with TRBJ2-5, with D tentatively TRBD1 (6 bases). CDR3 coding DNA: TGTGCTAGTGGTTTGACAGGGCCCCAAGAGACCCAGTACTTC. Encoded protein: CASGLTGPQETQYF. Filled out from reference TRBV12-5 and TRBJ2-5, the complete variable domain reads DARVTQTPRHKVTEMGQEVTMRCQPILGHNTVFWYRQTMMQGLELLAYFRNRAPLDDSGMPKDRFSAEMPDATLATLKIQPSEPRDSAVYFCASGLTGPQETQYFGPGTRLLVL.